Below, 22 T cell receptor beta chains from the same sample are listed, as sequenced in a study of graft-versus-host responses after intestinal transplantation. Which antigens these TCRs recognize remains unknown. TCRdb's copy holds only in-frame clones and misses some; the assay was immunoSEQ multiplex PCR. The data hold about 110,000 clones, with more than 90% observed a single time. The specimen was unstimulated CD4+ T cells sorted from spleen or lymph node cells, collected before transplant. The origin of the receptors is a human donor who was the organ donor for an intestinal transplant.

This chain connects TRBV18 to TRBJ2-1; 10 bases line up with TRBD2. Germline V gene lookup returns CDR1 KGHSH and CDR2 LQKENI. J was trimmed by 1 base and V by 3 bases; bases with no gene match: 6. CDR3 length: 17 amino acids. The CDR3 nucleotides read TGTGCCAGCTCACCTCCACTAGCGGGAATTTCCTACAATGAGCAGTTCTTC. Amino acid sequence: CASSPPLAGISYNEQFF.

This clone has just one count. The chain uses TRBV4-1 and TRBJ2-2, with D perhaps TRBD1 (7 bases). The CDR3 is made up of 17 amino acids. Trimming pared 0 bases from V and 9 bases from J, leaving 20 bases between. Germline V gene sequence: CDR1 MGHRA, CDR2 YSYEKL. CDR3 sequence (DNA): TGCGCCAGCAGCCAAGATAGCCTGACTCAGGGGGGCCGGGAGCTGTTTTTT. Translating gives CASSQDSLTQGGRELFF.

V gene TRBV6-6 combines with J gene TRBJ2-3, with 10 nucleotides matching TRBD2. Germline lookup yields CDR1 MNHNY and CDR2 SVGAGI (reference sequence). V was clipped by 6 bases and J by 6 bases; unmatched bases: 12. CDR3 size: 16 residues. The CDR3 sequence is CASSYTQREGRDTQYF. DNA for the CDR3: TGTGCCAGCAGCTATACGCAGCGGGAGGGCCGGGATACGCAGTATTTT.

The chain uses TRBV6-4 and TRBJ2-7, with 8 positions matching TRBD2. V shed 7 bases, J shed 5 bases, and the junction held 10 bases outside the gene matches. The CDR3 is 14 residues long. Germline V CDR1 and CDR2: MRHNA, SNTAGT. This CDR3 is CASNPGLVPNEQYF. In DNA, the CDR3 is TGTGCCAGCAACCCGGGACTAGTGCCGAACGAGCAGTACTTC.

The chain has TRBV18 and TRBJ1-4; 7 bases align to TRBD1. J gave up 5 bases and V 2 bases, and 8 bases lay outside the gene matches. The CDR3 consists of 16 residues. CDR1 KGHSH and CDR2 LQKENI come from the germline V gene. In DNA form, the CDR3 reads TGTGCCAGCTCACCAATCCCGGGACAGACGAATGAAAAACTGTTTTTT. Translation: CASSPIPGQTNEKLFF.

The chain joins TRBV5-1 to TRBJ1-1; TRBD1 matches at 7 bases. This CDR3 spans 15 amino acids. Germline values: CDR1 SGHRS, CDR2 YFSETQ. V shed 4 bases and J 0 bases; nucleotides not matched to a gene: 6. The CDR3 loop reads CASSLGTALNTEAFF. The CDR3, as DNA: TGCGCCAGCAGCCTCGGGACAGCCCTGAACACTGAAGCTTTCTTT.

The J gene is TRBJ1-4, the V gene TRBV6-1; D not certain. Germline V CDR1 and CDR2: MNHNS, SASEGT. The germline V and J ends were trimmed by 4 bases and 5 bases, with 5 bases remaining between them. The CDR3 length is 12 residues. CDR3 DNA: TGTGCCAGCAGTGCGGAGAATGAAAAACTGTTTTTT. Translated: CASSAENEKLFF.

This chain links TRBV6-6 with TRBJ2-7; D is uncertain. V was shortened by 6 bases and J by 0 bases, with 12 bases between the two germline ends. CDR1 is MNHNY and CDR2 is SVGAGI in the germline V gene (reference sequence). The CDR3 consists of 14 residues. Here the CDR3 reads CASRIDGYSYEQYF. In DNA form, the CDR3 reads TGTGCCAGCAGGATCGACGGTTACTCCTACGAGCAGTACTTC.

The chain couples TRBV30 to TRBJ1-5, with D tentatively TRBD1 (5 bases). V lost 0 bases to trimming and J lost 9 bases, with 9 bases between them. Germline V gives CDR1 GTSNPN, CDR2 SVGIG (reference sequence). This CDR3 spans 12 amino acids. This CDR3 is CAWSVLGGPQHF. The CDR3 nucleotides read TGTGCCTGGAGTGTATTGGGGGGGCCCCAGCATTTT.

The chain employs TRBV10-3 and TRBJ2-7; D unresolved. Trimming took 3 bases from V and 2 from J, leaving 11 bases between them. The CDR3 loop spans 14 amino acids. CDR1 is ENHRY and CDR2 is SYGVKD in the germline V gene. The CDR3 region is CAISEGRFAYEQYF. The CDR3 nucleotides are TGTGCCATCAGTGAAGGCAGGTTCGCCTACGAGCAGTACTTC.

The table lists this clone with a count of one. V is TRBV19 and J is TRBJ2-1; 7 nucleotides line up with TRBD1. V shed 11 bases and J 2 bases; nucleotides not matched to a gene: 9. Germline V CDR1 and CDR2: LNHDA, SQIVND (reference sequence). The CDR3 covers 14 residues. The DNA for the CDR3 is TGTGCCTCCCGAAAGAGGGGGCCCTACAATGAGCAGTTCTTC. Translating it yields CASRKRGPYNEQFF.

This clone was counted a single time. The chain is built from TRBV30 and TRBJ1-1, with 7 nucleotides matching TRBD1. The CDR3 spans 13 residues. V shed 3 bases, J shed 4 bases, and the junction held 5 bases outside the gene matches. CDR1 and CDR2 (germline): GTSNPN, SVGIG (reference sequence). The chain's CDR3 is CAWRVRQGTEAFF. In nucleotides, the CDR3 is TGTGCCTGGAGGGTCCGACAGGGCACTGAAGCTTTCTTT.

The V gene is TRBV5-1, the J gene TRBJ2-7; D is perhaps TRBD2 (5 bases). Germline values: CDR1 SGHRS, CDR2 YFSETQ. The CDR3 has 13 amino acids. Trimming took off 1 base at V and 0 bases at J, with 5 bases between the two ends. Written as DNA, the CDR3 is TGCGCCAGCAGCTTGACTAGCTCCTACGAGCAGTACTTC. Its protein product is CASSLTSSYEQYF. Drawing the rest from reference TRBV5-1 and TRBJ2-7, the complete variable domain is KAGVTQTPRYLIKTRGQQVTLSCSPISGHRSVSWYQQTPGQGLQFLFEYFSETQRNKGNFPGRFSGRQFSNSRSEMNVSTLELGDSALYLCASSLTSSYEQYFGPGTRLTVT.

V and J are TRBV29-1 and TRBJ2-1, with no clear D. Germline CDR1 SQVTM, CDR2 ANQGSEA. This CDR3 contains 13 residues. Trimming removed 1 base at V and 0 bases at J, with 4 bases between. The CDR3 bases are TGCAGCGTTGAAGCCTACTCCTACAATGAGCAGTTCTTC. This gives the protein CSVEAYSYNEQFF.

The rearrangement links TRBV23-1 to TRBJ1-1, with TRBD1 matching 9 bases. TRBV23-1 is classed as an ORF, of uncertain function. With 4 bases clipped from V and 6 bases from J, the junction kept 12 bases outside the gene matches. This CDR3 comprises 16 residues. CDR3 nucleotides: TGCGCCAGCAGTCCGACCCTGGGACAGGGAGAACCTGAAGCTTTCTTT. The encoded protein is CASSPTLGQGEPEAFF.

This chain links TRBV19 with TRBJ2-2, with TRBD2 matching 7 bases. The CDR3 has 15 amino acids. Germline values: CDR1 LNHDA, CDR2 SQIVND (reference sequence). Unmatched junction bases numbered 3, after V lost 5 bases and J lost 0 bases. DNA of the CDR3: TGTGCCAGTAGTTGGGCGGGGGCGAACACCGGGGAGCTGTTTTTT. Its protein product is CASSWAGANTGELFF.

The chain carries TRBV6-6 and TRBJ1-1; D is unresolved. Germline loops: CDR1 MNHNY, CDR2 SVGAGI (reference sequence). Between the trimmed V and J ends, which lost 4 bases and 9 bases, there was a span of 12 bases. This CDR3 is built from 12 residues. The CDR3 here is CASSSATTKAFF. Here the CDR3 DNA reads TGTGCCAGCAGTTCGGCGACAACCAAAGCTTTCTTT.

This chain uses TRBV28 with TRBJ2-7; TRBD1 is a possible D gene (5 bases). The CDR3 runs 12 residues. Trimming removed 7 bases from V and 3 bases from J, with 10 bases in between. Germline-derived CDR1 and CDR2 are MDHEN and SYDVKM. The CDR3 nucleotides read TGTGCCAGCACCGACCAGGGCTACGAGCAGTACTTC. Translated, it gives CASTDQGYEQYF.

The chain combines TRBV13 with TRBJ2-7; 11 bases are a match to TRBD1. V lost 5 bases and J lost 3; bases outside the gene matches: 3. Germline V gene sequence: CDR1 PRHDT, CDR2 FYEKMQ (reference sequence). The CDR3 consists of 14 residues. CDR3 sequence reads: CASSPGTGGYEQYF. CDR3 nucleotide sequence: TGTGCCAGCAGCCCCGGGACAGGGGGCTACGAGCAGTACTTC.

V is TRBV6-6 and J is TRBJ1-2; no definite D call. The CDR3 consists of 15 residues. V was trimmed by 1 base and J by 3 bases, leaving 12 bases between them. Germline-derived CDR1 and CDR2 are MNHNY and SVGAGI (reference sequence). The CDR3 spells CASSYYREGHYGYTF. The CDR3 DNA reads TGTGCCAGCAGTTACTATAGGGAGGGTCACTATGGCTACACCTTC.

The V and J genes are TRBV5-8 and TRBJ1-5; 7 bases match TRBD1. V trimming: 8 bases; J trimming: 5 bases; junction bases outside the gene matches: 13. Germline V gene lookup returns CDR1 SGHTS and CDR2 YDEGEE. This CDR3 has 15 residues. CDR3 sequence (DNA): TGTGCCAGTAGGGACAGAGGAGGCGGTCATCAGCCCCAGCATTTT. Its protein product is CASRDRGGGHQPQHF.

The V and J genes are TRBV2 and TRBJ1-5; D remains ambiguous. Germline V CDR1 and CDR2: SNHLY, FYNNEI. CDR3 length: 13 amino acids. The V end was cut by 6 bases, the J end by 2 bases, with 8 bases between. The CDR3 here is CASRGLRNQPQHF. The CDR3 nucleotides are TGTGCCAGCAGAGGGTTGCGCAATCAGCCCCAGCATTTT.